This passage covers 22 T cell receptor beta chains from one sample sequenced in a study of blood T cell repertoires in COVID-19. The repertoire was sequenced with immunoSEQ multiplex PCR; TCRdb's copy has only in-frame clones and lacks some. This table holds over 100,000 clones, roughly 79% found once. Sequencing was done on a sample of peripheral blood. These receptors were collected from an older woman with active or convalescent COVID-19.

The table lists this clone with a few counts. The chain links TRBV19 to TRBJ1-5; 8 nucleotides match TRBD1. Per the germline V gene, CDR1 is LNHDA and CDR2 is SQIVND (reference sequence). Trimming at V came to 5 bases and at J to 7 bases, leaving 10 bases not matched to a gene. The CDR3 has 15 residues. CDR3 amino acids: CASSVPGQGGQPQHF. The CDR3 nucleotides are TGTGCCAGTAGTGTTCCCGGACAGGGCGGACAGCCCCAGCATTTT.

A note on this clone: The sample holds other DNA sequences that translate to the same CDR3. J is TRBJ1-5 and V is TRBV7-2; 8 nucleotides match TRBD1. There are 14 residues in the CDR3. The germline CDR1 and CDR2 sequences are SGHTA and FQGNSA. Losses at the gene ends were 4 bases for V and 7 bases for J; bases not matched to a gene: 6. The CDR3 DNA sequence: TGTGCCAGCAGCTCCACAGGGGGAAGGCAGCCCCAGCATTTT. Amino acids: CASSSTGGRQPQHF.

V is TRBV30 and J is TRBJ1-1, with 7 bases aligning to TRBD1. The CDR3 is made up of 13 amino acids. Germline assignment: CDR1 GTSNPN and CDR2 SVGIG (reference sequence). V trimming: 0 bases; J trimming: 4 bases; junction bases outside the gene matches: 2. CDR3 nucleotide sequence: TGTGCCTGGAGTGTGGGGACAGCCACTGAAGCTTTCTTT. Its protein is CAWSVGTATEAFF.

The chain joins TRBV30 to TRBJ2-7, with TRBD2 matching over 8 bases. V was pared by 1 base and J by 6 bases, with 5 bases of the junction left unmatched. CDR3 size: 13 residues. Germline V gene data show CDR1 as GTSNPN and CDR2 as SVGIG (reference sequence). In DNA form, the CDR3 reads TGTGCCTGGAGTGCGGAGCTAGCGGGCGAGCAGTACTTC. Its protein is CAWSAELAGEQYF.

The chain recombines TRBV28 with TRBJ1-1; possibly TRBD1 for D (5 bases). Trimming removed 3 bases from V and 5 bases from J, with 13 bases in between. Germline loops: CDR1 MDHEN, CDR2 SYDVKM. The CDR3 length is 14 residues. The CDR3, as DNA: TGTGCCAGCAGTTTTGGGGCGGGGGGGACTGAAGCTTTCTTT. Translated: CASSFGAGGTEAFF.

The chain joins TRBV19 to TRBJ1-6; 12 bases match TRBD1. This CDR3 comprises 16 residues. V was clipped by 4 bases and J by 10 bases; unmatched bases: 8. Per germline, CDR1 LNHDA and CDR2 SQIVND (reference sequence). CDR3: CASSKGTGGFGSPLHF. In nucleotides, the CDR3 is TGTGCCAGTAGTAAGGGGACAGGGGGCTTTGGGTCACCCCTCCACTTT.

The CDR3 spells CASSDTGEVAEAFF. The DNA for the CDR3 is TGCGCCAGCAGCGATACAGGGGAAGTCGCTGAAGCTTTCTTT. The chain uses TRBV10-1 and TRBJ1-1, with TRBD1 matching 7 bases. This CDR3 contains 14 residues. The germline CDR1 and CDR2 sequences are WNHNN and SYGVQD (reference sequence). The V gene end was trimmed by 6 bases and the J gene end by 6 bases; junction bases not matched to a gene: 10.

The J gene is TRBJ1-1, the V gene TRBV3-1 (or the pseudogene TRBV3-2); 7 bases fit TRBD1. From germline, CDR1 is LGHDT and CDR2 YNNKEL (reference sequence). V trimming: 2 bases; J trimming: 4 bases; junction bases outside the gene matches: 1. The CDR3 totals 13 residues. The chain's CDR3 is CASSQRDSTEAFF. The CDR3 DNA reads TGTGCCAGCAGCCAACGGGACAGCACTGAAGCTTTCTTT.

This chain links TRBV5-1 with TRBJ1-1; a weak D match, TRBD1 (5 bases). V was trimmed by 7 bases and J by 0 bases, leaving 16 bases between them. The CDR3 consists of 15 residues. Germline assignment: CDR1 SGHRS and CDR2 YFSETQ. Here the CDR3 reads CASQVDPDMNTEAFF. The DNA for the CDR3 is TGCGCCAGCCAGGTGGACCCGGACATGAACACTGAAGCTTTCTTT.

The V gene is TRBV6-5, the J gene TRBJ2-7, with no clear D. Germline V lookup: CDR1 MNHEY, CDR2 SVGAGI. The V and J ends lost 6 bases and 5 bases respectively, with 11 bases between them. The CDR3 is 12 residues long. In nucleotides, the CDR3 is TGTGCCAGCAGCTCCGACAAGAACGAGCAGTACGTC. Translating it yields CASSSDKNEQYV.

The chain recombines TRBV7-2 with TRBJ2-7; a possible D gene is TRBD1 (6 bases). The V and J ends lost 5 bases and 0 bases respectively, with 11 bases between them. The CDR3 runs to 14 residues. Per germline, CDR1 SGHTA and CDR2 FQGNSA. CDR3 sequence: CASSPVQGSYEQYF. The DNA of the CDR3 is TGTGCCAGCAGCCCCGTACAGGGCTCCTACGAGCAGTACTTC.

The chain links TRBV7-6 to TRBJ2-1, with 7 bases matching TRBD2. There are 16 residues in the CDR3. J gave up 7 bases and V 4 bases, and 13 bases lay outside the gene matches. The V gene's germline CDR1 is SGHVS and CDR2 FNYEAQ. Here the CDR3 DNA reads TGTGCCAGCAGCTCCGGGAGGCAGGGTCTTAGGAATGAGCAGTTCTTC. Protein product: CASSSGRQGLRNEQFF.

The rearrangement links TRBV6-5 to TRBJ1-2, with a tentative D call TRBD1 (5 bases). The germline V gene encodes CDR1 MNHEY and CDR2 SVGAGI. The CDR3 sequence is 14 residues long. Trimming took off 5 bases at V and 1 base at J, with 11 bases between the two ends. In nucleotides, the CDR3 is TGTGCCAGCAGTACAGGTTGGGTTAACTATGGCTACACCTTC. It is translated as CASSTGWVNYGYTF.

This clone was observed a handful of times. CDR3 DNA: TGTGCCAGCAGCGCCACAGGGACAGCAAGCACAGATACGCAGTATTTT. This gives the protein CASSATGTASTDTQYF. This chain connects TRBV9 to TRBJ2-3; 7 nucleotides line up with TRBD1. J gave up 0 bases and V 3 bases, and 7 bases lay outside the gene matches. The CDR3 is 16 amino acids. From germline, CDR1 is SGDLS and CDR2 YYNGEE. The full variable domain, in which reference TRBV9 and TRBJ2-3 provide the parts outside the CDR3, is DSGVTQTPKHLITATGQRVTLRCSPRSGDLSVYWYQQSLDQGLQFLIQYYNGEERAKGNILERFSAQQFPDLHSELNLSSLELGDSALYFCASSATGTASTDTQYFGPGTRLTVL.

The chain uses TRBV29-1 and TRBJ1-2; D perhaps matches TRBD1 (5 bases). CDR3 length: 13 amino acids. V dropped 6 bases and J dropped 4 bases, with 15 bases sitting between them. Germline V lookup: CDR1 SQVTM, CDR2 ANQGSEA. The CDR3 here is CSVGVGTVYGYTF. The CDR3 DNA sequence: TGCAGCGTCGGTGTAGGGACTGTCTATGGCTACACCTTC.

The CDR3 loop is CASSPAPRPYEQYV. DNA of the CDR3: TGTGCCAGCAGTCCCGCCCCTAGACCCTACGAGCAGTACGTC. The chain recombines TRBV28 with TRBJ2-7; D remains unclear. Trimming took 5 bases from V and 2 from J, leaving 13 bases between them. Germline V gene sequence: CDR1 MDHEN, CDR2 SYDVKM. This CDR3 is built from 14 residues.

This clone has a single count. The chain employs TRBV7-8 and TRBJ1-6; possible D gene TRBD1, 5 bases. Trimming removed 1 base from V and 5 bases from J, with 12 bases in between. Germline CDR1 reads SGHVS; CDR2 reads FQNEAQ. CDR3 size: 16 residues. The CDR3 loop is CASSLGPGPNNSPLHF. CDR3 nucleotide sequence: TGTGCCAGCAGCTTAGGCCCAGGGCCCAATAATTCACCCCTCCACTTT. The full variable domain, completed using reference TRBV7-8 and TRBJ1-6, is GAGVSQSPRYKVAKRGQDVALRCDPISGHVSLFWYQQALGQGPEFLTYFQNEAQLDKSGLPSDRFFAERPEGSVSTLKIQRTQQEDSAVYLCASSLGPGPNNSPLHFGNGTRLTVT.

The V and J genes are TRBV29-1 and TRBJ2-5, with 7 bases that match TRBD2. The CDR3 contains 15 residues. The V gene's germline CDR1 is SQVTM and CDR2 ANQGSEA. After removal of 4 bases from V and 1 base from J, the junction contained 9 bases not matched to a gene. CDR3 DNA: TGCAGCGTTGGAGCCGGGGGGTATGGCCAAGAGACCCAGTACTTC. Its protein is CSVGAGGYGQETQYF. The whole variable domain, filled in from reference TRBV29-1 and TRBJ2-5, reads SAVISQKPSRDICQRGTSLTIQCQVDSQVTMMFWYRQQPGQSLTLIATANQGSEATYESGFVIDKFPISRPNLTFSTLTVSNMSPEDSSIYLCSVGAGGYGQETQYFGPGTRLLVL.

This chain uses TRBV5-1 with TRBJ1-1; TRBD1 might be the D (5 bases). Trimming removed 5 bases at V and 1 base at J, with 9 bases between. The CDR3 runs 13 residues. Per the germline V gene, CDR1 is SGHRS and CDR2 is YFSETQ. CDR3 DNA: TGCGCCAGCAGACTCACAGGGAACACTGAAGCTTTCTTT. Encoded protein: CASRLTGNTEAFF. Based on the CDR3 plus reference TRBV5-1 and TRBJ1-1, the full variable domain is KAGVTQTPRYLIKTRGQQVTLSCSPISGHRSVSWYQQTPGQGLQFLFEYFSETQRNKGNFPGRFSGRQFSNSRSEMNVSTLELGDSALYLCASRLTGNTEAFFGQGTRLTVV.

The chain combines TRBV30 with TRBJ2-3, with 9 bases that match TRBD2. CDR1 and CDR2 (germline): GTSNPN, SVGIG (reference sequence). The ends lost 5 bases at V and 8 bases at J; junction bases unmatched: 11. The CDR3 loop spans 14 amino acids. CDR3 DNA: TGTGCCTGGCGGACTAGCGACCTCCCCGGTACGCAGTATTTT. Residues: CAWRTSDLPGTQYF.

The CDR3 protein is CASSIHPGLAGGLVTGELFF. CDR3 nucleotide sequence: TGTGCCAGTAGTATCCATCCGGGACTAGCGGGAGGGCTCGTCACCGGGGAGCTGTTTTTT. The chain couples TRBV19 to TRBJ2-2, with 16 bases identical to TRBD2. Germline V gene sequence: CDR1 LNHDA, CDR2 SQIVND (reference sequence). Losses at the gene ends were 3 bases for V and 4 bases for J; bases not matched to a gene: 11. This CDR3 spans 20 amino acids.

V usage is TRBV6-5 and J usage is TRBJ1-1; 8 bases map to TRBD1. The CDR3 is 15 residues long. Looked up from germline, CDR1 is MNHEY and CDR2 is SVGAGI. Germline trimming cut 1 base from V and 7 bases from J; bases unmatched to any gene: 8. The CDR3 nucleotides read TGTGCCAGCAGTTACTTGGGGCAGGGGGCTGGTGAAGCTTTCTTT. Protein sequence: CASSYLGQGAGEAFF.